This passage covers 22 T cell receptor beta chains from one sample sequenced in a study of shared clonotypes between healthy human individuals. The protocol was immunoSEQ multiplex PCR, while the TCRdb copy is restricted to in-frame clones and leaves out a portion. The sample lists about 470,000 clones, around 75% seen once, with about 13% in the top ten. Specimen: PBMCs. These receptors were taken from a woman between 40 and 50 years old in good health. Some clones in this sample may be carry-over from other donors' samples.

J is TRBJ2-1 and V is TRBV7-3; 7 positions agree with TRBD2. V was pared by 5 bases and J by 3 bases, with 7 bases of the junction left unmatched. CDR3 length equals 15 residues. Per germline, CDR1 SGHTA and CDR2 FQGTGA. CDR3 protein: CASSLSRGSYNEQFF. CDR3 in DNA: TGTGCCAGCAGCCTTAGTCGCGGGAGCTACAATGAGCAGTTCTTC.

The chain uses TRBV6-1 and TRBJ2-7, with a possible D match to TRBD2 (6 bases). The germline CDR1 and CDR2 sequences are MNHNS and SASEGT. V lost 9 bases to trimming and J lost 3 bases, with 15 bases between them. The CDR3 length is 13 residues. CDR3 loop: CASKGLLLYEQYF. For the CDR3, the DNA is TGTGCCAGTAAGGGACTCCTCCTCTACGAGCAGTACTTC.

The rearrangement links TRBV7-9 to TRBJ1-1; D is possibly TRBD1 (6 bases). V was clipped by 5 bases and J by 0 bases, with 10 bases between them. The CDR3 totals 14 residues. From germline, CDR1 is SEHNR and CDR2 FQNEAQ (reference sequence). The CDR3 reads CASSQTGMNTEAFF. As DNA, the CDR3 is TGTGCCAGCAGCCAGACAGGCATGAACACTGAAGCTTTCTTT.

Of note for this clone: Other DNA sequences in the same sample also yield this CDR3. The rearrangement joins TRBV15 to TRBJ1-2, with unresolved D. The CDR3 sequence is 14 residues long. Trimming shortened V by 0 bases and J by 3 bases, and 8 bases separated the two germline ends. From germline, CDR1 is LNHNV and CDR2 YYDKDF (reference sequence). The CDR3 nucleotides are TGTGCCACCAGCAGAGATCGAGTGGACTATGGCTACACCTTC. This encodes CATSRDRVDYGYTF. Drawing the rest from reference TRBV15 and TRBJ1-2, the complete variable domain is DAMVIQNPRYQVTQFGKPVTLSCSQTLNHNVMYWYQQKSSQAPKLLFHYYDKDFNNEADTPDNFQSRRPNTSFCFLDIRSPGLGDTAMYLCATSRDRVDYGYTFGSGTRLTVV.

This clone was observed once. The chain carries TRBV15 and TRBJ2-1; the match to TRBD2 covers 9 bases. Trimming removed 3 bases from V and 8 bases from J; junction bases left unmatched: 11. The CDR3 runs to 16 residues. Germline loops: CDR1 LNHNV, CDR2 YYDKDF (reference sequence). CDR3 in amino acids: CATSREKAGGFDEQFF. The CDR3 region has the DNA TGTGCCACCAGCAGGGAAAAAGCGGGAGGCTTCGATGAGCAGTTCTTC.

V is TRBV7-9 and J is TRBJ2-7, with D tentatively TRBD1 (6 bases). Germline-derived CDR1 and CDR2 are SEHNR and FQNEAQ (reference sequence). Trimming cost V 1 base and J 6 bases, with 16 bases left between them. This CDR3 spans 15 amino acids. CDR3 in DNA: TGTGCCAGCAGCTTAGACGGGCAGGGGAAAAGCGAGCAGTACTTC. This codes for CASSLDGQGKSEQYF. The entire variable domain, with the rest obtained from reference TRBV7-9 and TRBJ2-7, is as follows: DTGVSQNPRHKITKRGQNVTFRCDPISEHNRLYWYRQTLGQGPEFLTYFQNEAQLEKSRLLSDRFSAERPKGSFSTLEIQRTEQGDSAMYLCASSLDGQGKSEQYFGPGTRLTVT.

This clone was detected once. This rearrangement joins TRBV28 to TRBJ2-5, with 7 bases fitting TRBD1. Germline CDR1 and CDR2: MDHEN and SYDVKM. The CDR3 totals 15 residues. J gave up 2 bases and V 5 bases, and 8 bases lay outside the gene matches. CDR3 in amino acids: CASSAIHRGQETQYF. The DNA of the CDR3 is TGTGCCAGCAGTGCCATCCACAGGGGACAAGAGACCCAGTACTTC.

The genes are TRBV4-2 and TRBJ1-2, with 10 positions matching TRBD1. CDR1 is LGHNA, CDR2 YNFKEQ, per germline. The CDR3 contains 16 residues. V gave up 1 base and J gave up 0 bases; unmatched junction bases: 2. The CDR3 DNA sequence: TGTGCCAGCAGCCAAGTTGGGACAGGGGCTAACTATGGCTACACCTTC. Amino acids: CASSQVGTGANYGYTF.

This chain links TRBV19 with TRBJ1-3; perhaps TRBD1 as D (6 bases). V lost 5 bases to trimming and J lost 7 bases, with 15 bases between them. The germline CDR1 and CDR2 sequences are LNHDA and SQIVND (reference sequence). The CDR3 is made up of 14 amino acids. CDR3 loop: CASSFTGSTNTIYF. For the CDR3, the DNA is TGTGCCAGTAGTTTTACAGGGTCAACGAACACCATATATTTT.

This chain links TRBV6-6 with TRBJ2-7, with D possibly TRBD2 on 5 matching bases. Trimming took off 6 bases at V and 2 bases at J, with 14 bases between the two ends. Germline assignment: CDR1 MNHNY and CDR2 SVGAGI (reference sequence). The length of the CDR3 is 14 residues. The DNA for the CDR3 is TGTGCCAGCAGCCCACTAGAACGGCCCTACGAGCAGTACTTC. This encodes CASSPLERPYEQYF.

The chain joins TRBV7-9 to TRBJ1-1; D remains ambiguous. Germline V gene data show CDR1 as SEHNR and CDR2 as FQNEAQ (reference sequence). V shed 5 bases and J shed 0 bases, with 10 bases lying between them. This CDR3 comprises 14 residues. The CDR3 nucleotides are TGTGCCAGCAGCAACGGGAGGGTGAACACTGAAGCTTTCTTT. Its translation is CASSNGRVNTEAFF.

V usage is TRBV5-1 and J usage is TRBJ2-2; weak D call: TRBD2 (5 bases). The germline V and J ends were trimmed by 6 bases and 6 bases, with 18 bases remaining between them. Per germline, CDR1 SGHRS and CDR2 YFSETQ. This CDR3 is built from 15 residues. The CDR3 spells CASTWFSSRSGELFF. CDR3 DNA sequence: TGCGCCAGCACCTGGTTCTCTAGCCGTTCCGGGGAGCTGTTTTTT. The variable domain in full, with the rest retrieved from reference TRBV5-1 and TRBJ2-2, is KAGVTQTPRYLIKTRGQQVTLSCSPISGHRSVSWYQQTPGQGLQFLFEYFSETQRNKGNFPGRFSGRQFSNSRSEMNVSTLELGDSALYLCASTWFSSRSGELFFGEGSRLTVL.

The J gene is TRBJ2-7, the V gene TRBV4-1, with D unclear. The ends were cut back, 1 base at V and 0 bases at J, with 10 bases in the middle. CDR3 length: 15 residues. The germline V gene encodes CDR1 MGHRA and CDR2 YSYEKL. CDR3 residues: CASSQAPLSSYEQYF. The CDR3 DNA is TGCGCCAGCAGCCAAGCCCCGTTGAGCTCCTACGAGCAGTACTTC.

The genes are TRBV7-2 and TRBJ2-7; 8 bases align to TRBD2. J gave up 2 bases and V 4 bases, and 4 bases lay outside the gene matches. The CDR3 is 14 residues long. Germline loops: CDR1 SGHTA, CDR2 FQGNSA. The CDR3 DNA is TGTGCCAGCAGCTCACTAGCGGAGGCCTACGAGCAGTACTTC. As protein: CASSSLAEAYEQYF.

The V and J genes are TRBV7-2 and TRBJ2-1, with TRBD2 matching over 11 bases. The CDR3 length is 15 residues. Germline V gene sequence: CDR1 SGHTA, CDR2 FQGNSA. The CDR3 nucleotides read TGTGCTAGTCAGGTAGCGGGAGGGCCCTACAATGAGCAGTTCTTC. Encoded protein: CASQVAGGPYNEQFF.

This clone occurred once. Here the CDR3 reads CASSELGGLLEQYF. CDR3 coding DNA: TGTGCCAGCAGTGAACTAGGGGGGTTGCTCGAGCAGTACTTC. The chain couples TRBV2 to TRBJ2-7; D may be TRBD1 or TRBD2 (6 bases each). The CDR3 is made up of 14 amino acids. V was cut by 2 bases and J by 6 bases, with 14 bases left in between. In germline, CDR1 is SNHLY, CDR2 FYNNEI.

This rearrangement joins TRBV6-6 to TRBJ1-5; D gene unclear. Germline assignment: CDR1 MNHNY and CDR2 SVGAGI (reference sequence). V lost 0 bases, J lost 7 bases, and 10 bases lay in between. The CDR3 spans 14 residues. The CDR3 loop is CASSYSRREQPQHF. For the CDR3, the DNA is TGTGCCAGCAGTTACTCGAGACGGGAACAGCCCCAGCATTTT.

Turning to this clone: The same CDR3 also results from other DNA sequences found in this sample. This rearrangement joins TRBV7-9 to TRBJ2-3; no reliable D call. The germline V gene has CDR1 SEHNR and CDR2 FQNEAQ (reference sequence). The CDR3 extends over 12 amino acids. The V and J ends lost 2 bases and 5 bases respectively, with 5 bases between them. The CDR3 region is CASSLIGDTQYF. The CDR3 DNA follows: TGTGCCAGCAGCTTAATAGGAGATACGCAGTATTTT.

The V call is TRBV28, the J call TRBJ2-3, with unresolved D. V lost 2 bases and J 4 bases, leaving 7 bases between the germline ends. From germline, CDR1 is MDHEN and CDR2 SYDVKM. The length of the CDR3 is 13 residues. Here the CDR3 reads CASSLGRADTQYF. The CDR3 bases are TGTGCCAGCAGTTTAGGCCGGGCAGATACGCAGTATTTT.

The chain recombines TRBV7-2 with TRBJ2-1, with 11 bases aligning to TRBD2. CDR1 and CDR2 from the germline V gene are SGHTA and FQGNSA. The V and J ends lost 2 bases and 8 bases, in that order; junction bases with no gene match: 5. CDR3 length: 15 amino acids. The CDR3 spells CASSLLAGGGYEQFF. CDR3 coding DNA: TGTGCCAGCAGCTTATTAGCGGGAGGGGGGTATGAGCAGTTCTTC. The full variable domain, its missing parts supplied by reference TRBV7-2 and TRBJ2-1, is GAGVSQSPSNKVTEKGKDVELRCDPISGHTALYWYRQSLGQGLEFLIYFQGNSAPDKSGLPSDRFSAERTGGSVSTLTIQRTQQEDSAVYLCASSLLAGGGYEQFFGPGTRLTVL.

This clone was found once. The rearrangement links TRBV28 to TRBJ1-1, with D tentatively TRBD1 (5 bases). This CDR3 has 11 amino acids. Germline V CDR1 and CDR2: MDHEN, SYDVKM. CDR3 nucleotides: TGTGCATATGGGGAGAGGGGTGAAGCTTTCTTT. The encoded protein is CAYGERGEAFF. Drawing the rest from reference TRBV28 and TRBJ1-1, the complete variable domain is DVKVTQSSRYLVKRTGEKVFLECVQDMDHENMFWYRQDPGLGLRLIYFSYDVKMKEKGDIPEGYSVSREKKERFSLILESASTNQTSMYLCAYGERGEAFFGQGTRLTVV.

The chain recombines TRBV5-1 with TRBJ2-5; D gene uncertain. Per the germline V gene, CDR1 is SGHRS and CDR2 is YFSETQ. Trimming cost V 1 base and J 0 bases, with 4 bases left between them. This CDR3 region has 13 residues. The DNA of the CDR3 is TGCGCCAGCAGCTTGTGGGACCAAGAGACCCAGTACTTC. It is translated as CASSLWDQETQYF.